This T cell receptor beta chain emerged from a study of shared clonotypes between healthy human individuals. Overall study context: The study used three CD4 naive, three CD4 memory, two CD8 naive and one CD8 memory plate per donor. General study points: Estimated richness was generally greater in naive than memory subsets.

V lost 5 bases, J lost 4 bases, and 14 bases lay in between. Germline CDR1 is MNHNS and CDR2 is SASEGT. The CDR3 is made up of 14 amino acids. Assay: immunoSEQ multiplex PCR; the TCRdb copy retains only in-frame clones and omits some. The sample lists 2,500,000 or so clones, around nine tenths occurring once. Turning to this clone: Its antigen is as yet unknown.

The chain joins TRBV6-1 to TRBJ1-2; possible D gene TRBD1, 6 bases. The origin of this receptor is a man younger than 35 in good health. Material for sequencing was naive CD4+ T cells sorted from blood. Subset denoted: CD45RA+ positively selected. In DNA, the CDR3 is TGTGCCAGCAGTCCAGCCGGGACACCCTATGGCTACACCTTC. Translating it yields CASSPAGTPYGYTF.